Below, one T cell receptor beta chain is given with its context. The data are from a study of cytomegalovirus exposure and HLA in healthy donors. This PCR relied on a set of 60 Vbeta primers and 13 Jbeta primers. Assay: immunoSEQ multiplex PCR; the TCRdb copy retains only in-frame clones and omits some. This sample yields a few hundred thousand clones, of which about 80% are seen a single time; around 8.6% belongs to the top ten. This CDR3 spans 15 amino acids. Between the trimmed V and J ends, which lost 5 bases and 1 base, there was a span of 14 bases. CDR1 and CDR2 from the germline V gene are MNHEY and SVGAGI.

The sample taken for sequencing was PBMCs. This clonotype was obtained from a woman aged 55-70 years in good health and CMV-seropositive. The J gene is TRBJ1-1, the V gene TRBV6-5; the D gene is possibly TRBD1 (5 bases). The CDR3 spells CASSATGGTNTEAFF. CDR3 nucleotide sequence: TGTGCCAGCAGTGCCACCGGGGGGACGAACACTGAAGCTTTCTTT.